Below are 17 T cell receptor beta chains sequenced from a single sample in a study of blood T cell repertoires in COVID-19. Only in-frame clones appear in the TCRdb table, and some are missing; sequencing was by immunoSEQ multiplex PCR. This sample has tens of thousands of clones, with around 83% found just once. The sequencing input was peripheral blood. These receptors were obtained from a man older than 75 with active or convalescent COVID-19.

The chain is built from TRBV18 and TRBJ2-5; 8 bases are shared with TRBD1. This CDR3 contains 16 residues. V lost 3 bases, J lost 5 bases, and 11 bases stayed unmatched. Germline V CDR1 and CDR2: KGHSH, LQKENI. The CDR3 sequence is CASSPSPGGYSETQYF. As DNA, the CDR3 is TGTGCCAGCTCACCTTCACCAGGGGGCTATTCGGAGACCCAGTACTTC.

The genes are TRBV11-2 and TRBJ2-5; D unclear. Per the germline V gene, CDR1 is SGHAT and CDR2 is FQNNGV. CDR3 length equals 14 residues. The V end lost 0 bases, the J end lost 2 bases, and 7 bases lay between the germline ends. CDR3 in amino acids: CASSLDVFQETQYF. CDR3 coding DNA: TGTGCCAGCAGCTTAGACGTCTTTCAAGAGACCCAGTACTTC.

The V and J genes are TRBV7-9 and TRBJ1-5; TRBD1 might be the D (6 bases). CDR1 SEHNR and CDR2 FQNEAQ come from the germline V gene (reference sequence). The CDR3 sequence is 17 residues long. The V and J ends lost 5 bases and 7 bases respectively, with 24 bases between them. CDR3 protein: CASSNAGPQGIRQPQHF. CDR3 sequence (DNA): TGTGCCAGCAGCAATGCGGGCCCACAGGGCATCAGGCAGCCCCAGCATTTT.

The gene calls are TRBV18 and TRBJ1-6; D is unresolved. The germline V and J ends were trimmed by 0 bases and 4 bases, with 4 bases remaining between them. CDR3 size: 14 residues. The germline V gene has CDR1 KGHSH and CDR2 LQKENI. CDR3 in amino acids: CASSPPTYNSPLHF. CDR3 coding DNA: TGTGCCAGCTCACCACCCACTTATAATTCACCCCTCCACTTT.

The rearrangement links TRBV2 to TRBJ1-4; D might be TRBD1 (6 bases). This CDR3 spans 13 amino acids. Germline CDR1 SNHLY, CDR2 FYNNEI. Trimming took off 7 bases at V and 5 bases at J, with 11 bases between the two ends. CDR3 nucleotides: TGTGCCAGCATGAGGACAGAAAATGAAAAACTGTTTTTT. It codes for CASMRTENEKLFF. The entire variable domain, with the rest obtained from reference TRBV2 and TRBJ1-4, is as follows: EPEVTQTPSHQVTQMGQEVILRCVPISNHLYFYWYRQILGQKVEFLVSFYNNEISEKSEIFDDQFSVERPDGSNFTLKIRSTKLEDSAMYFCASMRTENEKLFFGSGTQLSVL.

The chain combines TRBV19 with TRBJ1-2; no reliable D call. The germline V gene has CDR1 LNHDA and CDR2 SQIVND (reference sequence). V was pared by 10 bases and J by 4 bases, with 19 bases between. This CDR3 has 14 amino acids. As DNA, the CDR3 is TGTGCCACCTACCCGGGTGGAGAAGCCTATGGCTACACCTTC. Its protein is CATYPGGEAYGYTF.

The rearrangement uses TRBV11-2 and TRBJ1-4; unclear D gene. The CDR3 is 14 residues long. The V gene's germline CDR1 is SGHAT and CDR2 FQNNGV. Trimming pared 5 bases from V and 0 bases from J, leaving 7 bases between. CDR3 loop: CASSHSSTNEKLFF. CDR3 bases: TGTGCCAGCAGCCACAGTTCAACTAATGAAAAACTGTTTTTT.

This sequence joins TRBV19 and TRBJ1-5; 7 bases agree with TRBD1. V dropped 5 bases and J dropped 2; count of bases not matched to a gene: 9. The germline V gene encodes CDR1 LNHDA and CDR2 SQIVND (reference sequence). The CDR3 consists of 16 residues. This CDR3 is CASSLAGTAGNQPQHF. DNA for the CDR3: TGTGCCAGTAGTTTGGCCGGGACAGCCGGCAATCAGCCCCAGCATTTT.

The chain employs TRBV28 and TRBJ1-4, with 10 nucleotides matching TRBD1. Losses at the gene ends were 3 bases for V and 5 bases for J; bases not matched to a gene: 6. This CDR3 comprises 16 residues. Germline V gene sequence: CDR1 MDHEN, CDR2 SYDVKM. CDR3 in amino acids: CASSLGQGRVNEKLFF. The CDR3 nucleotides read TGTGCCAGCAGTTTGGGACAGGGGCGGGTAAATGAAAAACTGTTTTTT.

The V call is TRBV9, the J call TRBJ2-3; TRBD1 matches at 11 bases. CDR1 SGDLS and CDR2 YYNGEE come from the germline V gene. The CDR3 has 15 amino acids. After removal of 4 bases from V and 4 bases from J, the junction contained 5 bases not matched to a gene. The CDR3 sequence is CASSSRTGGADTQYF. DNA of the CDR3: TGTGCCAGCAGCTCCCGGACAGGGGGCGCAGATACGCAGTATTTT.

This clone was counted once. The chain links TRBV10-3 to TRBJ1-5; 7 nucleotides align to TRBD1. The CDR3 has 14 amino acids. The germline V gene encodes CDR1 ENHRY and CDR2 SYGVKD. Unmatched junction bases numbered 6, after V lost 6 bases and J lost 4 bases. The CDR3 DNA follows: TGTGCCATCAGAGGGGGCAATGGAAATCAGCCCCAGCATTTT. It encodes CAIRGGNGNQPQHF.

The genes are TRBV6-2 or TRBV6-3 and TRBJ2-1; the D gene is possibly TRBD2 (7 bases). Trimming pared 6 bases from V and 16 bases from J, leaving 22 bases between. CDR3 size: 13 residues. Germline V gives CDR1 MNHEY, CDR2 SVGEGT. The chain's CDR3 is CASSRPPGGLYFF. CDR3 nucleotides: TGTGCCAGCAGCCGACCTCCGGGGGGCCTATATTTCTTC.

CDR3 protein: CASRGQDSPIKPQHF. Written as DNA, the CDR3 is TGTGCCAGTAGAGGGCAAGACAGTCCGATCAAGCCCCAGCATTTT. This sequence joins TRBV19 and TRBJ1-5; TRBD1 is a possible D gene (5 bases). Deletions cut 6 bases from V and 8 bases from J, with 20 bases between. CDR1 LNHDA and CDR2 SQIVND come from the germline V gene (reference sequence). The CDR3 consists of 15 residues.

The CDR3 DNA follows: TGTGCCTGGACTAGAATGACGCAGGGGCAAGAGACCCAGTACTTC. Its translation: CAWTRMTQGQETQYF. The chain combines TRBV30 with TRBJ2-5; D may be TRBD1 (6 bases). Deletions cut 4 bases from V and 2 bases from J, with 17 bases between. The CDR3 spans 15 residues. Germline V CDR1 and CDR2: GTSNPN, SVGIG (reference sequence).

V is TRBV4-2 and J is TRBJ1-4; no reliable D call. The V end lost 0 bases, the J end lost 5 bases, and 13 bases lay between the germline ends. CDR3 length equals 16 residues. CDR1 and CDR2 (germline): LGHNA, YNFKEQ. CDR3 sequence: CASSQDVQSPNEKLFF. As DNA, the CDR3 is TGTGCCAGCAGCCAAGATGTACAGTCTCCAAATGAAAAACTGTTTTTT.

The V call is TRBV27, the J call TRBJ1-6; perhaps TRBD1 as D (6 bases). This CDR3 has 14 residues. Looked up from germline, CDR1 is MNHEY and CDR2 is SMNVEV (reference sequence). V lost 3 bases and J 6 bases, leaving 9 bases between the germline ends. DNA for the CDR3: TGTGCCAGCAGTTTTAGACAGGTTAATTCACCCCTCCACTTT. This sequence encodes CASSFRQVNSPLHF.

This clone was observed a few times. J is TRBJ1-4 and V is TRBV2; maybe TRBD1 (6 bases). Trimming cost V 4 bases and J 8 bases, with 17 bases left between them. This CDR3 has 15 amino acids. Germline V gene sequence: CDR1 SNHLY, CDR2 FYNNEI. The CDR3 loop reads CASSGDKVEREKLFF. DNA for the CDR3: TGTGCCAGCAGTGGGGACAAGGTCGAAAGGGAAAAACTGTTTTTT.